The T cell receptor (beta chain) described here comes from a study of blood T cell repertoires in COVID-19 (dated by TCRdb to the early 2020s). Regarding the complete study: Collaborator samples came from the United States, Italy and Spain and covered acute and convalescent phases of COVID-19. The prospective study material was composed of cDNA or gDNA derived from T cells, B-cell-depleted T cells, or PBMCs. Deeply sampled blood TCRbeta repertoires from subjects exposed to, actively infected with, or recovered from COVID-19 were included in the dataset. The repertoires were released in a freely available public database intended as a resource for research on the immune response to SARS-CoV-2. Samples were obtained from the ongoing ImmuneRACE study (first 160 participants) and from roughly 1,300 subjects provided by 6 global collaborators. Nearly every sample came with metadata listing a de-identified subject ID, COVID-19 status, age in years and sex. HLA class I and class II types, where available, came from metadata supplied by the sample provider rather than from assay-based typing.

Each collaborating institution followed its own protocols to collect whole blood in K2EDTA tubes. Collaborator samples were shipped for TCRbeta analysis as frozen whole blood, isolated PBMCs, or DNA extracted from either sample type. On the study overall, not on this receptor specifically: The quantity of clinical and demographic metadata differed by source and by participant and was supplied without curation.

The immunoSEQ Assay, a bias-controlled multiplex PCR, was used to amplify TCRbeta CDR3 regions from genomic DNA. The paper's processing steps were these. The number of nucleated cells in each sample was estimated from the amplification of reference gene primers within the assay. To quantify the absolute abundance of each unique TCRbeta CDR3 rearrangement, sequence reads were collapsed and filtered. For each sample, productive Simpson clonality was calculated as the square root of Simpson's diversity index over productive rearrangements. As stored in TCRdb, this immuneACCESS dataset retains in-frame rearrangements with V and J assigned. A fraction of the clones does not appear; measured against another copy, unresolved V genes explain less than half of the discrepancy, and the remainder lacks a known reason. Clone size and V and J calls were adopted from that table, with D and trimming inferred from the DNA. The sample table contains approximately 100,000 clones; only one count was recorded for about 91% of them. The ten largest make up roughly 5.5% of the sample.

The CDR1 and CDR2 encoded by the germline V gene (reference sequence) are SEHNR and FQNEAQ. Its CDR3 holds 15 amino acids, cysteine through phenylalanine. The sequence is cut down to CDR3 DNA, 45 bases in frame from base 1. V drops 6 bases and J drops 6 bases, leaving 18 bases in between. About this clone itself: The target of this receptor is not known. It has no much larger one-base neighbor in the sample; base qualities were not kept.

This TCR was recovered from a human donor in a cohort sampled during active COVID-19. The chain employs TRBV7-9 and TRBJ1-3; the D segment cannot be called with confidence. Sequencing was performed on peripheral blood. The DNA sequence is given as TGTGCCAGCAGGCCAGGTCCATTTAAGGAAAACACCATATATTTT. This sequence encodes CASRPGPFKENTIYF.